This T cell receptor beta chain emerged from a study of beta chain features in type 1 diabetes. Notes on the study in general: Within each of all four CD4+ subsets, Type 1 diabetes patients had TCRB CDR3s that were moderately but significantly shorter.

This CDR3 is built from 14 residues. V trimming: 3 bases; J trimming: 6 bases; junction bases outside the gene matches: 4. The germline gives CDR1 KGHSH, CDR2 LQKENI. Every bit of the isolated RNA underwent reverse transcription, so sequencing read expressed TCRB transcripts. Libraries were prepared by immunoSEQ multiplex PCR; TCRdb keeps only in-frame clonotypes and omits some of them. This sample has fewer than 350,000 clones, with approximately 16% found just once. A few counts support this clone. No antigen is known for it. Sequencing input: naive CD4+ T cells from blood. The sequence came from a man younger than 30 with type 1 diabetes. This chain uses TRBV18 with TRBJ2-7, with 11 nucleotides matching TRBD1. The CDR3 spells CASSPGQGGGEQYF. CDR3 nucleotides: TGTGCCAGCTCACCGGGACAGGGGGGCGGCGAGCAGTACTTC.